The source of this T cell receptor (beta chain) is a study of cytomegalovirus exposure and HLA in healthy donors. Study context: Earlier results showed approximately 120 million unique TCR beta sequences derived from approximately 180 million T cells.

This clone was counted a single time. The antigen is unknown. Germline V CDR1 and CDR2: SGHRS, YFSETQ. The V end was cut by 0 bases, the J end by 6 bases, with 15 bases between. The CDR3 totals 15 residues. Study-wide results and caveats: The study flagged approximately 180 TCR beta chains as cytomegalovirus-associated. In a later analysis, several top co-occurrence clusters appeared linked to parvovirus B19, influenza, CMV and Epstein-Barr virus. Across donors, presence/absence analyses took sequencing depth to be roughly uniform.

PCR was performed using 60 Vbeta and 13 Jbeta primers. Assay: immunoSEQ multiplex PCR; the TCRdb copy retains only in-frame clones and omits some. The sample lists about 130,000 clones; roughly 80% were seen once. This receptor was obtained from a man aged 25 to 40 in good health and CMV-seropositive. The sample consisted of PBMCs. The chain couples TRBV5-1 to TRBJ2-5; D might be TRBD1 (6 bases). CDR3 nucleotide sequence: TGCGCCAGCAGCTTGGATGGGGGCCCCGAGCAGACCCAGTACTTC. This sequence encodes CASSLDGGPEQTQYF.